The 27 T cell receptor beta chains presented below share a single source sample, sequenced in a study of blood T cell repertoires in COVID-19. Produced via immunoSEQ multiplex PCR; TCRdb's table is partial and in-frame only. The sample records roughly 200,000 clones, 81% being singletons. The sample was peripheral blood. These receptors originate from an elderly woman with acute or convalescent COVID-19.

The chain links TRBV5-5 to TRBJ2-3, with D unresolved. Trimming removed 3 bases from V and 0 bases from J, with 2 bases in between. Per germline, CDR1 SGHKS and CDR2 YYEKEE (reference sequence). CDR3 length: 12 residues. The CDR3 loop is CASSSSTDTQYF. The CDR3 nucleotides are TGTGCCAGCAGCTCGAGCACAGATACGCAGTATTTT.

The count of this clone is one. The rearrangement uses TRBV27 and TRBJ2-1; 13 positions match TRBD2. This CDR3 comprises 14 residues. Germline lookup yields CDR1 MNHEY and CDR2 SMNVEV (reference sequence). J was trimmed by 7 bases and V by 9 bases; bases with no gene match: 6. In nucleotides, the CDR3 is TGTGCCAGTATACTAGCGGGAGGGCCGAATGAGCAGTTCTTC. It encodes CASILAGGPNEQFF.

The V gene is TRBV6-6, the J gene TRBJ2-1; 13 bases line up with TRBD2. The CDR3 has 14 residues. Germline assignment: CDR1 MNHNY and CDR2 SVGAGI (reference sequence). The V segment lost 6 bases and the J segment 10 bases; nucleotides outside the gene matches: 6. The DNA of the CDR3 is TGTGCCAGCAGCGGGACTAGCGGGATGGGGGAGCAGTTCTTC. This sequence encodes CASSGTSGMGEQFF.

The chain couples TRBV19 to TRBJ1-5; D is unresolved. V lost 6 bases and J 5 bases, leaving 17 bases between the germline ends. Germline lookup yields CDR1 LNHDA and CDR2 SQIVND (reference sequence). CDR3 length equals 15 residues. The CDR3 coding sequence is TGTGCCAGTAGAAAAGACGGGTGGGTCGATCAGCCCCAGCATTTT. Its translation: CASRKDGWVDQPQHF.

The chain employs TRBV2 and TRBJ1-6, with 7 positions matching TRBD1. V was clipped by 10 bases and J by 6 bases; unmatched bases: 12. Per germline, CDR1 SNHLY and CDR2 FYNNEI. CDR3 length: 15 residues. CDR3 sequence: CAMNTDRQPNSPLHF. The CDR3 region has the DNA TGTGCCATGAATACGGACAGGCAGCCTAATTCACCCCTCCACTTT.

The CDR3 is CASSTGSGNQPQHF. The CDR3 DNA reads TGTGCCAGTAGTACCGGGTCAGGGAATCAGCCCCAGCATTTT. This chain connects TRBV19 to TRBJ1-5; a weak D match, TRBD1 (5 bases). Trimming removed 4 bases from V and 4 bases from J, with 11 bases in between. From germline, CDR1 is LNHDA and CDR2 SQIVND (reference sequence). This CDR3 is 14 amino acids long.

The V call is TRBV19, the J call TRBJ2-3; D is ambiguous. This CDR3 is 11 amino acids long. The germline V and J ends were trimmed by 6 bases and 6 bases, with 7 bases remaining between them. Germline CDR1 LNHDA, CDR2 SQIVND (reference sequence). The CDR3 DNA follows: TGTGCCAGTAGATTAGCCGATACGCAGTATTTT. It encodes CASRLADTQYF.

About this clone itself: Other DNA sequences in this sample translate to the same CDR3. The J gene is TRBJ1-2, the V gene TRBV5-1; D remains ambiguous. The V and J ends lost 4 bases and 0 bases respectively, with 7 bases between them. Looked up from germline, CDR1 is SGHRS and CDR2 is YFSETQ. The CDR3 is 13 residues long. The CDR3 reads CASSRETNYGYTF. The DNA of the CDR3 is TGCGCCAGCAGCCGAGAGACTAACTATGGCTACACCTTC.

This clone came up once. The V and J genes are TRBV12-3 or TRBV12-4 and TRBJ1-6; no clear D. The V and J ends lost 5 bases and 12 bases respectively, with 14 bases between them. The CDR3 totals 13 residues. The CDR3 sequence: CASSPRIEGPLHF. In nucleotides, the CDR3 is TGTGCCAGCAGTCCGAGGATTGAAGGACCCCTCCACTTT.

The rearrangement links TRBV6-5 to TRBJ1-1; perhaps TRBD1 as D (5 bases). The CDR3 extends over 13 amino acids. V dropped 8 bases and J dropped 0 bases, with 10 bases sitting between them. In germline, CDR1 is MNHEY, CDR2 SVGAGI. The CDR3 sequence: CASWGLLNTEAFF. The CDR3 DNA reads TGTGCCAGCTGGGGCTTATTGAACACTGAAGCTTTCTTT.

The chain has TRBV7-3 and TRBJ1-2; D is ambiguous. V lost 7 bases and J lost 0, with 21 bases in between. Per the germline V gene, CDR1 is SGHTA and CDR2 is FQGTGA. The CDR3 extends over 17 amino acids. The CDR3 bases are TGTGCCAGCACCATACCCGGAGGCCCAAACCCTAACTATGGCTACACCTTC. Amino acid sequence: CASTIPGGPNPNYGYTF.

V gene TRBV19 combines with J gene TRBJ1-6; the match to TRBD1 covers 8 bases. The germline V gene has CDR1 LNHDA and CDR2 SQIVND (reference sequence). V shed 7 bases, J shed 6 bases, and the junction held 5 bases outside the gene matches. CDR3 length: 14 amino acids. Written as DNA, the CDR3 is TGTGCCAGTACCCTGGACAGGGCTAATTCACCCCTCCACTTT. Protein product: CASTLDRANSPLHF.

The V gene is TRBV7-2, the J gene TRBJ2-7; 10 nucleotides line up with TRBD2. The junction had 5 bases not matched to a gene; V was cut back by 0 bases and J by 0 bases. This CDR3 comprises 17 residues. In germline, CDR1 is SGHTA, CDR2 FQGNSA. DNA of the CDR3: TGTGCCAGCAGCTTAGCCTCTAGCGGGGGTAGCTCCTACGAGCAGTACTTC. Residues: CASSLASSGGSSYEQYF.

The gene calls are TRBV7-6 and TRBJ2-5; weak D call: TRBD2 (6 bases). The germline V and J ends were trimmed by 4 bases and 5 bases, with 11 bases remaining between them. Per germline, CDR1 SGHVS and CDR2 FNYEAQ. The CDR3 has 13 amino acids. This CDR3 reads CASSSGTLETQYF. The CDR3 DNA reads as TGTGCCAGCAGCTCAGGGACTCTGGAGACCCAGTACTTC.

The V call is TRBV5-1, the J call TRBJ2-7, with a weak D call TRBD2 (5 bases). The CDR3 is 15 residues long. Germline values: CDR1 SGHRS, CDR2 YFSETQ. With 3 bases removed from V and 4 bases from J, the gap between germline ends came to 17 bases. The CDR3 reads CASSSNWELTYEQYF. The DNA for the CDR3 is TGCGCCAGCAGCTCAAACTGGGAGTTGACGTACGAGCAGTACTTC.

As concerns this clone: The limits of the CDR3 on the DNA are not certain, so only TCRdb's listed CDR3 is given. The chain combines TRBV12-5 with TRBJ1-2; the table's D call of TRBD1 was not tested on the DNA. Ends included, the CDR3 has 12 residues. Germline V lookup: CDR1 LGHNT, CDR2 FRNRAP. CDR3 protein: CASGFGQGANTF.

The chain links TRBV4-2 to TRBJ1-2; 7 bases match TRBD1. CDR1 and CDR2 (germline): LGHNA, YNFKEQ. With 0 bases clipped from V and 0 bases from J, the junction kept 7 bases outside the gene matches. The CDR3 is 17 amino acids. This chain's CDR3 is CASSQDQGRGANYGYTF. Written as DNA, the CDR3 is TGTGCCAGCAGCCAAGACCAGGGCAGGGGGGCTAACTATGGCTACACCTTC.

The chain joins TRBV3-1 (or the pseudogene TRBV3-2) to TRBJ2-7, with 7 bases fitting TRBD2. CDR1 is LGHDT, CDR2 YNNKEL, per germline (reference sequence). The CDR3 covers 14 residues. Unmatched junction bases numbered 10, after V lost 4 bases and J lost 7 bases. For the CDR3, the DNA is TGTGCCAGCAGCCTCCCCGGAATAGCGGGTGAGCAGTACTTC. Protein sequence: CASSLPGIAGEQYF.

This sequence joins TRBV7-9 and TRBJ1-2, with D unresolved. The CDR3 has 12 residues. CDR1 SEHNR and CDR2 FQNEAQ come from the germline V gene (reference sequence). V lost 5 bases, J lost 5 bases, and 9 bases lay in between. The CDR3 bases are TGTGCCAGCAGCCCCGGTAATTATGGCTACACCTTC. It specifies CASSPGNYGYTF.

V gene TRBV4-2 combines with J gene TRBJ1-2, with D unclear. The CDR3 is 14 residues long. V shed 4 bases and J shed 8 bases, with 17 bases lying between them. Germline CDR1 LGHNA, CDR2 YNFKEQ. CDR3 coding DNA: TGTGCCAGCAGCCCGGAAATCGGTATGAGGGGCTACACCTTC. It translates to CASSPEIGMRGYTF.

The chain has TRBV7-9 and TRBJ1-1; 9 nucleotides line up with TRBD1. CDR3 length: 15 amino acids. The V gene's germline CDR1 is SEHNR and CDR2 FQNEAQ (reference sequence). The V and J ends lost 4 bases and 5 bases, in that order; junction bases with no gene match: 8. CDR3 DNA sequence: TGTGCCAGCAGCTCGGGGGACAGGGTGGATACTGAAGCTTTCTTT. Translating gives CASSSGDRVDTEAFF.

The rearrangement joins TRBV28 to TRBJ1-3; D uncertain. V lost 3 bases and J 6 bases, leaving 6 bases between the germline ends. Per the germline V gene, CDR1 is MDHEN and CDR2 is SYDVKM. CDR3 length: 12 amino acids. CDR3 in DNA: TGTGCCAGCAGTTTCCCCCTAAACACCATATATTTT. Translated: CASSFPLNTIYF.

The chain couples TRBV29-1 to TRBJ2-7; D is possibly TRBD2 (7 bases). Trimming stripped 6 bases from V and 0 bases from J, with 18 bases between. From germline, CDR1 is SQVTM and CDR2 ANQGSEA. The CDR3 sequence is 15 residues long. CDR3 protein: CSVPGWRGLSYEQYF. CDR3 sequence (DNA): TGCAGCGTCCCAGGCTGGCGGGGGCTCTCCTACGAGCAGTACTTC.

This chain joins TRBV4-1 and TRBJ2-2; TRBD2 matches at 14 bases. This CDR3 comprises 20 residues. The V and J ends lost 4 bases and 0 bases, in that order; junction bases with no gene match: 10. CDR1 and CDR2 from the germline V gene are MGHRA and YSYEKL. The CDR3 here is CASSLRTSGRRRSNTGELFF. CDR3 DNA sequence: TGCGCCAGCAGCCTCCGGACTAGCGGGAGGAGAAGATCGAACACCGGGGAGCTGTTTTTT.

The rearrangement uses TRBV4-1 and TRBJ1-4; D remains unclear. CDR1 and CDR2 from the germline V gene are MGHRA and YSYEKL. V was cut by 1 base and J by 7 bases, with 13 bases left in between. There are 15 residues in the CDR3. DNA for the CDR3: TGCGCCAGCAGCCAAGGGTCCACATACCTTGAAAAACTGTTTTTT. Its protein is CASSQGSTYLEKLFF.

V usage is TRBV28 and J usage is TRBJ2-3; TRBD2 aligns across 8 bases. The CDR3 loop spans 18 amino acids. Unmatched junction bases numbered 16, after V lost 6 bases and J lost 2 bases. Germline loops: CDR1 MDHEN, CDR2 SYDVKM. The CDR3 here is CASRLAGRAQKPTDTQYF. Here the CDR3 DNA reads TGTGCCAGCAGGCTAGCGGGCCGTGCGCAAAAACCCACAGATACGCAGTATTTT.

This rearrangement joins TRBV5-1 to TRBJ1-4; 7 nucleotides line up with TRBD1. V shed 8 bases and J 8 bases; nucleotides not matched to a gene: 12. This CDR3 is built from 14 residues. The V gene's germline CDR1 is SGHRS and CDR2 YFSETQ. Here the CDR3 DNA reads TGCGCCAGTAAAGCTACAGGGGCCCGGGAAAAACTGTTTTTT. Its translation: CASKATGAREKLFF. Full variable domain (outside the CDR3, taken from reference TRBV5-1 and TRBJ1-4): KAGVTQTPRYLIKTRGQQVTLSCSPISGHRSVSWYQQTPGQGLQFLFEYFSETQRNKGNFPGRFSGRQFSNSRSEMNVSTLELGDSALYLCASKATGAREKLFFGSGTQLSVL.